The text below deals with one T cell receptor beta chain. Its antigen is currently unknown. The sample originates from a study of post-analysis software for immune sequencing data. About the research overall: Included courses were relapsing-remitting and secondary progressive multiple sclerosis; progressive-relapsing multiple sclerosis was also included.

CDR1 SGHDN and CDR2 FVKESK come from the germline V gene. V gave up 4 bases and J gave up 9 bases; unmatched junction bases: 9. This CDR3 has 16 amino acids. Study-wide results and limits: TRBV segments more frequent in patients than in controls numbered five and included TRBV5-6, TRBV5-1 and TRBV20-1. Among multiple sclerosis patients, normalized Chao1 diversity was significantly below that of controls.

Every TCR beta cDNA library bore unique molecular identifiers. A population of 1 to 10 million T cells gave rise to roughly 500,000 cDNA molecules. TCRdb reprocessed the PCR reads with MiXCR, giving one entry per CDR3 protein. The sample holds approximately 730,000 distinct CDR3 sequences, 35% to 55% seen once. The sample was blood. J is TRBJ2-1 and V is TRBV14; 13 nucleotides line up with TRBD2. This TCR was recovered from a girl aged 10-17 years with multiple sclerosis. The CDR3 DNA reads as TGTGCCAGCAGCCCGACTAGCGGGAGGCCCGAGGGTGAGCAGTTCTTC. As protein: CASSPTSGRPEGEQFF.